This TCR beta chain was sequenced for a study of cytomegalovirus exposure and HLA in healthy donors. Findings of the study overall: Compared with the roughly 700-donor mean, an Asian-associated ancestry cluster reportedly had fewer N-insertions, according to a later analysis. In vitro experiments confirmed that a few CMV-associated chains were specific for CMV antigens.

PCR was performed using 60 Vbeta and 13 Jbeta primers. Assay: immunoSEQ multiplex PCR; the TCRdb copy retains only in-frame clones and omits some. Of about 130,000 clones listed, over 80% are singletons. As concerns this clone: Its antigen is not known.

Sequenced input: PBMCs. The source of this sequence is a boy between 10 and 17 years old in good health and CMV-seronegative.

In nucleotides, the CDR3 is TGTGCCAGCAGTGGGACCGGACAGGGGGCGTATGGCTACACCTTC. Translated: CASSGTGQGAYGYTF. This rearrangement joins TRBV2 to TRBJ1-2; 11 nucleotides agree with TRBD1. Trimming took 4 bases from V and 5 from J; bases not matched to a gene: 6. Germline CDR1 SNHLY, CDR2 FYNNEI. This CDR3 has 15 amino acids.